This T cell receptor beta chain was retrieved from a study of T cells in women clearing cervical HPV infection. At the level of the study: HLA type could not be excluded as a confounder.

Profiled with immunoSEQ multiplex PCR; TCRdb holds only in-frame clones, not every one. The table lists tens of thousands of clones. Comment on this clone: Its specificity is unknown. The CDR3 is cut off 3 residues early in the read; its end comes from the germline J gene.

This CDR3 is built from 14 residues. V was clipped by 4 bases and J by 3 bases; unmatched bases: 4. CDR1 SGHKS and CDR2 YYEKEE come from the germline V gene (reference sequence). General study points: Cases carried less TRBV6-7 than controls: approximately 0.1% versus 0.16%.

Each participant carried one incident cervical HPV16 infection only. This chain connects TRBV5-5 to TRBJ2-1, with 7 bases fitting TRBD1. Sequenced input: blood buffy coat. The receptor was derived from a woman aged 18 to 75 with a cervical HPV16 infection that either progressed to CIN3+ or cleared (not recorded which). The CDR3 loop is CASSPRDSYNEQFF. CDR3 DNA (partial): TGTGCCAGCAGCCCTAGGGACAGCTACAATGAG.